The next 10 T cell receptor beta chains were all read from a single sample in a study of identical twins' blood T cells. TCRdb fed the 5' RACE reads into MiXCR, producing one record per CDR3 protein. The sample contains hundreds of thousands of distinct CDR3 sequences, more than 25% of which appear only once. Sequencing was carried out using PBMCs. All receptors come from a woman aged 18-50 years in good health.

This clonotype was detected a few times. This chain links TRBV27 with TRBJ1-1; 8 nucleotides match TRBD1. Germline CDR1 MNHEY, CDR2 SMNVEV (reference sequence). V lost 6 bases, J lost 12 bases, and 9 bases stayed unmatched. The CDR3 loop spans 12 amino acids. This CDR3 reads CASSSYRGMTFF. Here the CDR3 DNA reads TGTGCCAGCAGCTCCTACAGGGGGATGACTTTCTTT.

This clonotype came up many times. The chain carries TRBV20-1 and TRBJ1-3, with D maybe TRBD1 (6 bases). V lost 6 bases to trimming and J lost 4 bases, with 19 bases between them. CDR1 is DFQATT and CDR2 is SNEGSKA in the germline V gene (reference sequence). This CDR3 spans 15 amino acids. The CDR3 sequence: CSAQRDTRTGNTIYF. CDR3 in DNA: TGCAGTGCCCAGAGGGACACAAGAACGGGAAACACCATATATTTT.

This clonotype was seen a handful of times. The J gene is TRBJ2-2, the V gene TRBV5-4; 9 bases fit TRBD1. V gave up 4 bases and J gave up 6 bases; unmatched junction bases: 7. The germline V gene encodes CDR1 SGHNT and CDR2 YYREEE (reference sequence). CDR3 length: 15 residues. Here the CDR3 reads CASSKTGGKAGELFF. In DNA form, the CDR3 reads TGTGCCAGCAGCAAAACAGGGGGCAAGGCCGGGGAGCTGTTTTTT.

In its sample, this clonotype was seen a few times. The chain links TRBV6-5 to TRBJ1-2; a weak D match, TRBD1 (5 bases). The V end lost 3 bases, the J end lost 6 bases, and 11 bases lay between the germline ends. This CDR3 has 13 residues. Germline V gene sequence: CDR1 MNHEY, CDR2 SVGAGI. The chain's CDR3 is CASSYLEGDGYTF. As DNA, the CDR3 is TGTGCCAGCAGTTATTTAGAAGGGGATGGCTACACCTTC.

The chain joins TRBV6-5 to TRBJ1-1; 9 bases line up with TRBD1. Germline CDR1 reads MNHEY; CDR2 reads SVGAGI. J gave up 5 bases and V 6 bases, and 10 bases lay outside the gene matches. This CDR3 has 15 amino acids. The DNA of the CDR3 is TGTGCCAGCAGAGCCATAACAGGGGGCGGTACTGAAGCTTTCTTT. Its translation: CASRAITGGGTEAFF.

V gene TRBV3-1 combines with J gene TRBJ1-2; 9 bases map to TRBD1. Germline V lookup: CDR1 LGHDT, CDR2 YNNKEL (reference sequence). This CDR3 contains 15 residues. J was trimmed by 7 bases and V by 3 bases; bases with no gene match: 9. CDR3 nucleotide sequence: TGTGCCAGCAGCCAGTTTACAGGGGGCGCAGGTGGCTACACCTTC. Protein product: CASSQFTGGAGGYTF. The variable domain in full, with the rest retrieved from reference TRBV3-1 and TRBJ1-2, is DTAVSQTPKYLVTQMGNDKSIKCEQNLGHDTMYWYKQDSKKFLKIMFSYNNKELIINETVPNRFSPKSPDKAHLNLHINSLELGDSAVYFCASSQFTGGAGGYTFGSGTRLTVV.

The genes are TRBV10-2 and TRBJ1-3; D not certain. The CDR3 has 11 amino acids. Trimming stripped 8 bases from V and 4 bases from J, with 6 bases between. Germline CDR1 is WSHSY and CDR2 is SAAADI. As DNA, the CDR3 is TGCGCCAGCCGTACGGGAAACACCATATATTTT. This sequence encodes CASRTGNTIYF.

CDR3 bases: TGTGCCAGCAGTTCCGGACTCTCCACCTACGAGCAGTACTTC. It yields the protein CASSSGLSTYEQYF. This chain uses TRBV5-6 with TRBJ2-7; D is possibly TRBD2 (5 bases). V lost 5 bases and J 2 bases, leaving 14 bases between the germline ends. The V gene's germline CDR1 is SGHDT and CDR2 YYEEEE. This CDR3 has 14 residues.

With respect to this clonotype: Sequence at one end of the junction differs from germline and may be a read error. For the CDR3, the DNA is TGTGCCAGCAGCCAGGGGGTCCCGGTAGCTGCTTTCTTC. Translation gives CASSQGVPVAAFF. The chain joins TRBV7-9 to TRBJ1-1, with 7 bases aligning to TRBD1. The CDR3 spans 13 residues. Germline V gene data show CDR1 as SEHNR and CDR2 as FQNEAQ (reference sequence). The whole variable domain, filled in from reference TRBV7-9 and TRBJ1-1, reads DTGVSQNPRHKITKRGQNVTFRCDPISEHNRLYWYRQTLGQGPEFLTYFQNEAQLEKSRLLSDRFSAERPKGSFSTLEIQRTEQGDSAMYLCASSQGVPVAAFFGQGTRLTVV.

This clonotype appeared many times. The J gene is TRBJ2-1, the V gene TRBV7-6; D ambiguous. The CDR3 is 15 amino acids. Germline V lookup: CDR1 SGHVS, CDR2 FNYEAQ. Trimming stripped 5 bases from V and 6 bases from J, with 17 bases between. The CDR3 DNA reads TGTGCCAGCAGCCGAGACGTGGACCCGGCCAATGAGCAGTTCTTC. As protein: CASSRDVDPANEQFF.